Shown below are 14 T cell receptor beta chains from a single sample sequenced in a study of blood T cell repertoires in COVID-19. TCRdb keeps only in-frame clones here, not all; method: immunoSEQ multiplex PCR. Of about 110,000 clones in the sample, around 78% are singletons; the top ten hold 18%. Input material: peripheral blood. Receptor source: a woman aged 60 to 75 with acute or convalescent COVID-19.

The chain carries TRBV2 and TRBJ2-2; 9 bases match TRBD2. With 5 bases clipped from V and 1 base from J, the junction kept 2 bases outside the gene matches. The germline CDR1 and CDR2 sequences are SNHLY and FYNNEI. The CDR3 is made up of 15 amino acids. CDR3 sequence: CASSFSGGNTGELFF. In DNA form, the CDR3 reads TGTGCCAGCAGTTTTAGCGGGGGGAACACCGGGGAGCTGTTTTTT.

The chain carries TRBV11-2 and TRBJ1-2; TRBD1 aligns across 7 bases. In germline, CDR1 is SGHAT, CDR2 FQNNGV. V lost 8 bases and J lost 8; bases outside the gene matches: 8. This CDR3 comprises 12 residues. The CDR3: CASGGTDWGYTF. The CDR3 bases are TGTGCCAGCGGTGGGACAGATTGGGGCTACACCTTC.

This chain uses TRBV6-5 with TRBJ1-1; TRBD1 is a possible D gene (6 bases). Germline V lookup: CDR1 MNHEY, CDR2 SVGAGI. V was clipped by 5 bases and J by 3 bases, with 13 bases between them. The length of the CDR3 is 14 residues. The CDR3 spells CASSIQGGDTEAFF. The CDR3 DNA reads as TGTGCCAGCAGTATACAAGGGGGAGACACTGAAGCTTTCTTT.

The chain joins TRBV28 to TRBJ1-2; D unclear. In germline, CDR1 is MDHEN, CDR2 SYDVKM. Trimming took off 2 bases at V and 8 bases at J, with 9 bases between the two ends. The CDR3 contains 12 residues. CDR3 sequence: CASSLGAVGYTF. Here the CDR3 DNA reads TGTGCCAGCAGTTTAGGAGCCGTCGGCTACACCTTC.

In this sample, this clone turned up once. The chain has TRBV6-5 and TRBJ1-1; D may be TRBD1 (5 bases). This CDR3 contains 15 residues. CDR1 and CDR2 from the germline V gene are MNHEY and SVGAGI. Trimming cost V 9 bases and J 1 base, with 18 bases left between them. The CDR3 reads CASFQWGRKNTEAFF. CDR3 sequence (DNA): TGTGCCAGTTTTCAGTGGGGCCGCAAGAACACTGAAGCTTTCTTT.

CDR3 residues: CSAREDREAFF. Written as DNA, the CDR3 is TGCAGTGCTAGAGAGGACAGGGAAGCTTTCTTT. V gene TRBV20-1 combines with J gene TRBJ1-1; 7 nucleotides align to TRBD1. The germline gives CDR1 DFQATT, CDR2 SNEGSKA (reference sequence). The CDR3 spans 11 residues. V shed 0 bases, J shed 8 bases, and the junction held 0 bases outside the gene matches.

V gene TRBV27 combines with J gene TRBJ2-3; a weak D match, TRBD1 (6 bases). Germline assignment: CDR1 MNHEY and CDR2 SMNVEV (reference sequence). The V gene lost 2 bases and the J gene lost 0 bases, with 21 bases spanning the gap. The CDR3 consists of 19 residues. Here the CDR3 reads CASSLEPAQVQGSTDTQYF. Written as DNA, the CDR3 is TGTGCCAGCAGTTTAGAACCCGCTCAAGTACAGGGTAGCACAGATACGCAGTATTTT.

The chain employs TRBV7-3 and TRBJ2-7, with D possibly being TRBD1 (6 bases). Deletions cut 4 bases from V and 3 bases from J, with 10 bases between. The CDR3 is 13 amino acids. Germline CDR1 is SGHTA and CDR2 is FQGTGA. For the CDR3, the DNA is TGTGCCAGCAGCTCAGGGGTGGGCTACGAGCAGTACTTC. This codes for CASSSGVGYEQYF.

V and J are TRBV4-1 and TRBJ2-7; maybe TRBD2 (5 bases). The CDR3 extends over 14 amino acids. The ends were cut back, 5 bases at V and 2 bases at J, with 13 bases in the middle. Germline V gene data show CDR1 as MGHRA and CDR2 as YSYEKL. Here the CDR3 DNA reads TGCGCCAGCAGCACTGTGGTCGGGACCTACGAGCAGTACTTC. It translates to CASSTVVGTYEQYF.

The table lists this clone with a few counts. The genes are TRBV3-1 (or the pseudogene TRBV3-2) and TRBJ1-3, with D maybe TRBD1 (6 bases). The CDR3 spans 16 residues. V lost 4 bases to trimming and J lost 3 bases, with 16 bases between them. From germline, CDR1 is LGHDT and CDR2 YNNKEL (reference sequence). The CDR3 bases are TGTGCCAGCAGCCGGAGAATGGACAGTCGTGGAAACACCATATATTTT. It specifies CASSRRMDSRGNTIYF.

The chain joins TRBV10-3 to TRBJ2-5; no reliable D call. The CDR3 extends over 12 amino acids. CDR1 is ENHRY and CDR2 is SYGVKD in the germline V gene. The ends were cut back, 4 bases at V and 1 base at J, with 4 bases in the middle. CDR3: CAISVSQETQYF. The CDR3 DNA reads as TGTGCCATCAGTGTATCCCAAGAGACCCAGTACTTC.

Only one count was recorded for this clone. The rearrangement joins TRBV18 to TRBJ2-7; possible D gene TRBD1, 6 bases. The CDR3 is 11 residues long. Germline loops: CDR1 KGHSH, CDR2 LQKENI. V was shortened by 2 bases and J by 9 bases, with 8 bases between the two germline ends. CDR3 in DNA: TGTGCCAGCTCACCAGGGACAACGCAGTACTTC. This translates into CASSPGTTQYF.

This clone appeared many times. The rearrangement uses TRBV2 and TRBJ2-2, with D maybe TRBD2 (6 bases). CDR3 length: 15 amino acids. Looked up from germline, CDR1 is SNHLY and CDR2 is FYNNEI. V lost 7 bases and J 3 bases, leaving 15 bases between the germline ends. CDR3 nucleotide sequence: TGTGCCAGCAAGAATGGGGGAGGCGACACCGGGGAGCTGTTTTTT. This sequence encodes CASKNGGGDTGELFF. The full variable domain, rest sourced from reference TRBV2 and TRBJ2-2, is EPEVTQTPSHQVTQMGQEVILRCVPISNHLYFYWYRQILGQKVEFLVSFYNNEISEKSEIFDDQFSVERPDGSNFTLKIRSTKLEDSAMYFCASKNGGGDTGELFFGEGSRLTVL.

The chain couples TRBV10-2 to TRBJ1-6; tentative D call: TRBD1 (6 bases). V lost 6 bases and J 7 bases, leaving 10 bases between the germline ends. CDR1 and CDR2 (germline): WSHSY, SAAADI. This CDR3 has 13 amino acids. The CDR3 here is CASRGDRNSPLHF. The CDR3 DNA follows: TGCGCCAGCAGGGGTGACAGGAATTCACCCCTCCACTTT.